This T cell receptor (beta chain) comes out of a study of beta chain features in type 1 diabetes. About the study: Across the samples, over 85 million sorted cells were examined in total. Notes on the study in general: Fewer insertions but more deletions were seen at VDJ junctions in type 1 diabetes patients.

With respect to this clone: Its antigen is unknown.

cDNA synthesis used the whole RNA isolate, giving expressed TCRB sequences. Repertoires were generated with immunoSEQ multiplex PCR, while TCRdb's copy carries only in-frame clones and drops some. Of about 400,000 clones detected, around 12% appear once; the ten largest clones hold about 0.017%. From germline, CDR1 is SGHTA and CDR2 FQGNSA. The V gene end was trimmed by 1 base and the J gene end by 2 bases; junction bases not matched to a gene: 2. This CDR3 comprises 16 residues. This TCR came from a young man in good health. The sequenced material came from naive CD4+ T cells from blood. The V call is TRBV7-2, the J call TRBJ2-6; the match to TRBD1 covers 7 bases. In DNA form, the CDR3 reads TGTGCCAGCAGCTTAGGGGGGACAGCTGGGGCCAACGTCCTGACTTTC. As protein: CASSLGGTAGANVLTF.